This record concerns one T cell receptor (beta chain) sequence. This record belongs to a study of OX40 agonist ivuxolimab in advanced cancers. Method: immunoSEQ multiplex PCR; TCRdb's copy keeps in-frame clones and lacks some. The sample records about 82,000 clones, roughly 83% being singletons. J was trimmed by 9 bases and V by 3 bases; bases with no gene match: 12. Per germline, CDR1 LNHDA and CDR2 SQIVND (reference sequence). The CDR3 is made up of 17 amino acids. The genes are TRBV19 and TRBJ2-3, with 13 bases that match TRBD2. The clonotype originates from an adult with an advanced solid tumor such as melanoma, head and neck, liver or kidney cancer. The sequencing here drew on CD4+ or CD8+ T cells sorted from blood, taken in a trial of the OX40 agonist ivuxolimab. In DNA, the CDR3 is TGTGCCAGTAGTATCGGCCCGGGACTAGCGGGAACCATGACGCAGTATTTT. This gives the protein CASSIGPGLAGTMTQYF.